This TCR beta chain derives from a study of shared clonotypes between healthy human individuals. Study at large: Each donor's CD4 naive and CD4 memory cells filled three plates apiece, CD8 naive two, and CD8 memory one. Regarding the study as a whole: Shared clonotypes: about 5.3% naive CD4, about 3.5% naive CD8, 2.3% memory CD4, 0.4% to 0.45% memory CD8. The study sampled only blood, and tissue repertoires likely differ. Estimated clonotype richness was generally higher in naive than memory subsets.

Naive CD8 cells lacked CD45RO and underwent positive selection for CCR7, leaving out terminally differentiated effector memory CD45RA+ cells. The table came from immunoSEQ multiplex PCR; TCRdb's copy has only in-frame clones and leaves some out. This sample carries about 2.2 million clones, 90% to 95% of them seen once, and the ten largest clones take more than 1.5%. This clone came up once. What it recognizes is unknown. With V trimmed by 5 bases and J by 5 bases, 12 bases remained unmatched. This CDR3 contains 16 residues. Germline values: CDR1 SGHTA, CDR2 FQGNSA. The sequence came from a man aged 18 to 30 in good health. Some clones in this sample may be carry-over from other donors' samples. The chain recombines TRBV7-2 with TRBJ2-3; the match to TRBD2 covers 8 bases. Sequencing was carried out using naive CD8+ T cells from PBMCs. CDR3 bases: TGTGCCAGCAGCATTGGACTAGCCCCCGTGAGAGATACGCAGTATTTT. Translation: CASSIGLAPVRDTQYF.